This TCR beta chain originates from a study of naive and memory T cell subsets. As regards this clonotype: No antigen is known for it.

After the first PCR, alpha and beta chain libraries were processed separately. Two oligonucleotides, mixed equimolar, formed the beta constant-region primer covering TRBC1 and TRBC2. Nested alpha and beta constant-region primers with the SP2 primer drove four PCR rounds on ligated cDNA. Ligation attached a single-stranded oligonucleotide with a 12-nucleotide UMI and the SP2 primer to the cDNA 3' end. MiXCR, run by TCRdb on the UMI-ligation and nested PCR reads, gives a single entry per CDR3 protein. The table lists 95,000 to 150,000 distinct CDR3 sequences, 35% to 45% of them singletons. Study-wide points: Gini index rose across naive, CM, EM and EMRA in CD4 and CD8.

This CDR3 is 14 amino acids long. The germline CDR1 and CDR2 sequences are LGHDT and YNNKEL (reference sequence). Trimming cost V 4 bases and J 8 bases; bases outside gene matches: 6. Sequencing was carried out using central memory CD4+ T cells from blood. The chain carries TRBV3-1 and TRBJ2-1; 9 bases map to TRBD1. This sequence originates from a human donor in good health. CDR3 coding DNA: TGTGCCAGCAGCCCGGGACAGGGCTGGGATGAGCAGTTCTTC. Encoded protein: CASSPGQGWDEQFF.